Listed below are T cell receptor beta chains from one sample, sequenced in a study of blood T cell repertoires in COVID-19. The table came from immunoSEQ multiplex PCR; TCRdb's copy has only in-frame clones and leaves some out. This sample has some 270,000 clones, with around 84% found just once. The specimen sequenced was PBMCs or T cells enriched from blood (not recorded which). The receptors here all came from a woman in her fifties or sixties who had been exposed to COVID-19. Both conserved end residues are part of each CDR3. The order of the fields is J gene, V gene, clone size, D gene, CDR3 protein, CDR3 DNA. The D gene is left open where the match is weak. Only part of the rows carry a size: once, few, many, or a class if the clone is expanded.

j_gene: TRBJ1-2; v_gene: TRBV4-3; abundance: .; d_gene: .; CDR3aa: CASSQDQGHLYGYTF; CDR3nt: TGCGCCAGCAGCCAAGATCAGGGTCACCTCTATGGCTACACCTTC
j_gene: TRBJ2-2; v_gene: TRBV27; abundance: .; d_gene: .; CDR3aa: CASGGPTGELFF; CDR3nt: TGTGCCAGCGGGGGCCCCACCGGGGAGCTGTTTTTT
j_gene: TRBJ1-6; v_gene: TRBV4-3; abundance: once; d_gene: TRBD1; CDR3aa: CASSQDLQGAYNSPLHF; CDR3nt: TGCGCCAGCAGCCAGGATCTACAGGGGGCTTATAATTCACCCCTCCACTTT
j_gene: TRBJ2-3; v_gene: TRBV2; abundance: .; d_gene: TRBD2; CDR3aa: CASRALAGGPDTQYF; CDR3nt: TGTGCCAGCAGGGCTCTAGCGGGGGGACCAGATACGCAGTATTTT
j_gene: TRBJ1-1; v_gene: TRBV29-1; abundance: .; d_gene: .; CDR3aa: CSFNRDTEAFF; CDR3nt: TGCAGCTTTAACAGGGACACTGAAGCTTTCTTT
j_gene: TRBJ1-2; v_gene: TRBV5-1; abundance: once; d_gene: .; CDR3aa: CASRQNTGIYGYTF; CDR3nt: TGCGCCAGCAGACAAAATACAGGGATCTATGGCTACACCTTC
j_gene: TRBJ2-2; v_gene: TRBV6-4; abundance: .; d_gene: TRBD1; CDR3aa: CASSDLPGQAGELFF; CDR3nt: TGTGCCAGCAGTGATTTGCCGGGACAGGCCGGGGAGCTGTTTTTT
j_gene: TRBJ2-7; v_gene: TRBV19; abundance: .; d_gene: .; CDR3aa: CASSITGNPYEQYF; CDR3nt: TGTGCCAGTAGTATCACAGGCAACCCCTACGAGCAGTACTTC
j_gene: TRBJ2-1; v_gene: TRBV7-9; abundance: few; d_gene: TRBD2; CDR3aa: CASSSKTSGLGEQFF; CDR3nt: TGTGCCAGCAGCTCCAAAACTAGCGGACTAGGTGAGCAGTTCTTC
j_gene: TRBJ1-2; v_gene: TRBV2; abundance: .; d_gene: .; CDR3aa: CASVGSVEYGYTF; CDR3nt: TGTGCCAGCGTTGGATCAGTGGAGTATGGCTACACCTTC
j_gene: TRBJ2-5; v_gene: TRBV3-1/TRBV3-2; abundance: .; d_gene: TRBD2; CDR3aa: CASSQEQRGFETQYF; CDR3nt: TGTGCCAGCAGCCAAGAGCAGCGGGGGTTTGAGACCCAGTACTTC
j_gene: TRBJ2-7; v_gene: TRBV19; abundance: .; d_gene: TRBD2; CDR3aa: CATSGLAGTEQYF; CDR3nt: TGTGCCACGTCGGGACTAGCGGGGACCGAGCAGTACTTC
j_gene: TRBJ1-2; v_gene: TRBV10-3; abundance: once; d_gene: TRBD1; CDR3aa: CAISESTGQGIRGYTF; CDR3nt: TGTGCCATCAGTGAGTCGACGGGACAGGGGATACGAGGCTACACCTTC
j_gene: TRBJ1-1; v_gene: TRBV19; abundance: .; d_gene: TRBD1; CDR3aa: CASSIMGQEAFF; CDR3nt: TGTGCCAGTAGTATAATGGGACAGGAAGCTTTCTTT
j_gene: TRBJ1-1; v_gene: TRBV6-5; abundance: once; d_gene: .; CDR3aa: CASSFTENTEAFF; CDR3nt: TGTGCCAGCAGCTTTACAGAGAACACTGAAGCTTTCTTT
j_gene: TRBJ2-2; v_gene: TRBV7-8; abundance: .; d_gene: TRBD2; CDR3aa: CASSGTSSTGELFF; CDR3nt: TGTGCCAGCAGCGGGACTAGCTCGACCGGGGAGCTGTTTTTT
j_gene: TRBJ1-1; v_gene: TRBV5-1; abundance: .; d_gene: .; CDR3aa: CASSFNRAEPEAFF; CDR3nt: TGCGCCAGCAGCTTTAACAGGGCCGAACCTGAAGCTTTCTTT
j_gene: TRBJ1-1; v_gene: TRBV27; abundance: .; d_gene: .; CDR3aa: CASSLYSRSNTEAFF; CDR3nt: TGTGCCAGCAGTTTGTACTCACGCTCGAACACTGAAGCTTTCTTT
j_gene: TRBJ2-1; v_gene: TRBV24-1; abundance: .; d_gene: TRBD2; CDR3aa: CATSDLGLAGHNEQFF; CDR3nt: TGTGCCACCAGTGATTTGGGTCTAGCGGGGCACAATGAGCAGTTCTTC
j_gene: TRBJ2-7; v_gene: TRBV5-5; abundance: .; d_gene: .; CDR3aa: CASSLPGRYEQYF; CDR3nt: TGTGCCAGCAGCCTCCCGGGTCGCTACGAGCAGTACTTC
j_gene: TRBJ2-7; v_gene: TRBV13; abundance: .; d_gene: .; CDR3aa: CASSLRGTGGSEQYF; CDR3nt: TGTGCCAGCAGCTTAAGGGGGACCGGGGGGTCCGAGCAGTACTTC
j_gene: TRBJ1-1; v_gene: TRBV29-1; abundance: .; d_gene: .; CDR3aa: CSVDSPFSTEAFF; CDR3nt: TGCAGCGTTGACTCCCCTTTTAGCACTGAAGCTTTCTTT
j_gene: TRBJ1-5; v_gene: TRBV6-5; abundance: .; d_gene: .; CDR3aa: CASSQTALNQPQHF; CDR3nt: TGTGCCAGCAGCCAGACAGCTCTTAATCAGCCCCAGCATTTT
j_gene: TRBJ2-3; v_gene: TRBV7-9; abundance: .; d_gene: .; CDR3aa: CASSLEGAQYF; CDR3nt: TGTGCCAGCAGCTTAGAAGGGGCGCAGTATTTT
j_gene: TRBJ2-7; v_gene: TRBV11-2; abundance: .; d_gene: TRBD2; CDR3aa: CASSSWRGAYEQYF; CDR3nt: TGTGCCAGCAGTTCCTGGCGGGGGGCCTACGAGCAGTACTTC
j_gene: TRBJ2-5; v_gene: TRBV7-8; abundance: .; d_gene: .; CDR3aa: CASSLRRAARGETQYF; CDR3nt: TGTGCCAGCAGCTTAAGGAGGGCGGCGAGGGGAGAGACCCAGTACTTC
j_gene: TRBJ2-7; v_gene: TRBV30; abundance: .; d_gene: .; CDR3aa: CAWSVTGRLNREQYF; CDR3nt: TGTGCCTGGAGTGTAACAGGAAGGCTTAATCGGGAGCAGTACTTC
j_gene: TRBJ1-5; v_gene: TRBV10-3; abundance: .; d_gene: TRBD1; CDR3aa: CAISTGGSNQPQHF; CDR3nt: TGTGCCATCAGCACAGGGGGTAGCAATCAGCCCCAGCATTTT
j_gene: TRBJ1-2; v_gene: TRBV5-1; abundance: many; d_gene: TRBD1; CDR3aa: CASSLVPGGLVGYTF; CDR3nt: TGCGCCAGCAGCTTGGTCCCAGGGGGTTTGGTTGGCTACACCTTC
j_gene: TRBJ2-1; v_gene: TRBV28; abundance: .; d_gene: TRBD2; CDR3aa: CASVGGEHNEQFF; CDR3nt: TGTGCCAGCGTGGGGGGGGAGCACAATGAGCAGTTCTTC
j_gene: TRBJ2-6; v_gene: TRBV7-2; abundance: .; d_gene: .; CDR3aa: CASSSGRRTGLSGANVLTF; CDR3nt: TGTGCCAGCAGCTCCGGGAGGCGGACAGGGCTGTCTGGGGCCAACGTCCTGACTTTC
j_gene: TRBJ1-5; v_gene: TRBV19; abundance: .; d_gene: TRBD1; CDR3aa: CASSKRQGQKGNQPQHF; CDR3nt: TGTGCCAGTAGTAAGAGACAGGGGCAAAAGGGCAATCAGCCCCAGCATTTT
j_gene: TRBJ2-1; v_gene: TRBV10-3; abundance: .; d_gene: TRBD2; CDR3aa: CAIRDPLAGVVYEQFF; CDR3nt: TGTGCCATCAGGGATCCGCTAGCGGGGGTCGTATATGAGCAGTTCTTC
j_gene: TRBJ1-2; v_gene: TRBV9; abundance: .; d_gene: TRBD1; CDR3aa: CASSVAPADRSNYGYTF; CDR3nt: TGTGCCAGCAGCGTAGCCCCCGCGGACAGGTCGAACTATGGCTACACCTTC
j_gene: TRBJ1-2; v_gene: TRBV28; abundance: .; d_gene: TRBD1; CDR3aa: CASSSPGQHYGYTF; CDR3nt: TGTGCCAGCAGTTCCCCGGGACAGCATTATGGCTACACCTTC
j_gene: TRBJ2-2; v_gene: TRBV3-1/TRBV3-2; abundance: .; d_gene: TRBD2; CDR3aa: CASSPGLAGGPTGELFF; CDR3nt: TGTGCCAGCAGCCCGGGACTAGCGGGGGGGCCGACCGGGGAGCTGTTTTTT
j_gene: TRBJ1-1; v_gene: TRBV6-4; abundance: .; d_gene: .; CDR3aa: CASKGAGSQAEAFF; CDR3nt: TGTGCCAGCAAGGGCGCGGGGTCCCAAGCTGAAGCTTTCTTT
j_gene: TRBJ2-1; v_gene: TRBV5-1; abundance: once; d_gene: TRBD2; CDR3aa: CASSLGGTSIDEQFF; CDR3nt: TGCGCCAGCAGCTTGGGGGGGACTAGCATCGATGAGCAGTTCTTC
j_gene: TRBJ2-1; v_gene: TRBV3-1/TRBV3-2; abundance: once; d_gene: TRBD2; CDR3aa: CASSPPRRGKQFF; CDR3nt: TGTGCCAGCAGCCCCCCAAGGCGGGGGAAGCAGTTCTTC
j_gene: TRBJ1-3; v_gene: TRBV19; abundance: .; d_gene: .; CDR3aa: CASSEGVSGNTIYF; CDR3nt: TGTGCCAGTAGTGAGGGGGTATCTGGAAACACCATATATTTT
j_gene: TRBJ1-2; v_gene: TRBV19; abundance: few; d_gene: .; CDR3aa: CASSPAGVIGYGYTF; CDR3nt: TGTGCCAGTAGTCCGGCGGGGGTGATAGGCTATGGCTACACCTTC
j_gene: TRBJ1-4; v_gene: TRBV7-9; abundance: .; d_gene: .; CDR3aa: CASSLGREKLFF; CDR3nt: TGTGCCAGCAGCTTAGGCAGGGAAAAACTGTTTTTT
j_gene: TRBJ2-3; v_gene: TRBV27; abundance: .; d_gene: .; CDR3aa: CASSPSWGGLTDTQYF; CDR3nt: TGTGCCAGCAGTCCCTCGTGGGGCGGCCTCACAGATACGCAGTATTTT
j_gene: TRBJ1-2; v_gene: TRBV5-6; abundance: .; d_gene: .; CDR3aa: CASSLILEHLGAPNYGYTF; CDR3nt: TGTGCCAGCAGCTTAATTTTGGAACACCTGGGGGCTCCTAACTATGGCTACACCTTC
j_gene: TRBJ2-3; v_gene: TRBV5-1; abundance: .; d_gene: .; CDR3aa: CASSQSTDTQYF; CDR3nt: TGCGCCAGCAGCCAAAGCACAGATACGCAGTATTTT
j_gene: TRBJ2-1; v_gene: TRBV7-9; abundance: .; d_gene: TRBD1; CDR3aa: CASSFTTGQGSFF; CDR3nt: TGTGCCAGCAGTTTTACCACGGGACAGGGCTCGTTCTTC
j_gene: TRBJ1-2; v_gene: TRBV19; abundance: .; d_gene: .; CDR3aa: CASSIVGSLGGYTF; CDR3nt: TGTGCCAGTAGTATAGTGGGGAGCCTTGGGGGCTACACCTTC
j_gene: TRBJ2-7; v_gene: TRBV12-3/TRBV12-4; abundance: .; d_gene: .; CDR3aa: CASSFRAEQYF; CDR3nt: TGTGCCAGCAGTTTTCGCGCCGAGCAGTACTTC
j_gene: TRBJ2-1; v_gene: TRBV18; abundance: .; d_gene: TRBD1; CDR3aa: CASSRGTGGVNNEQFF; CDR3nt: TGTGCCAGCTCACGAGGGACAGGTGGTGTTAACAATGAGCAGTTCTTC
j_gene: TRBJ1-2; v_gene: TRBV19; abundance: .; d_gene: .; CDR3aa: CASSMSRGYTF; CDR3nt: TGTGCCAGTAGTATGTCCCGGGGCTACACCTTC